This is a list of T cell receptor beta chains from one sample in a study of radiotherapy plus CTLA-4 blockade in lung cancer. Measured with immunoSEQ multiplex PCR; TCRdb has only the in-frame clones, and not every one. The sample yields about 80,000 clones, 78% seen once. Sequences were derived from peripheral blood, sampled from a patient treated with radiotherapy plus ipilimumab. These receptors all stem from a human donor with non-small cell lung cancer whose response to radiotherapy plus ipilimumab could not be evaluated. Some clones in this sample may be carry-over from other donors' samples. Each CDR3 is given with its conserved first and last residue. Fields, in order: J gene, V gene, CDR3 protein.

j_gene: TRBJ1-1; v_gene: TRBV30; CDR3aa: CAWNSLDSLNTEAFF
j_gene: TRBJ2-7; v_gene: TRBV28; CDR3aa: CASSFQGRSSYEQYF
j_gene: TRBJ1-4; v_gene: TRBV21-1; CDR3aa: CASSKGQETNEKLFF
j_gene: TRBJ2-5; v_gene: TRBV5-1; CDR3aa: CASSLQPSQQETQYF
j_gene: TRBJ1-6; v_gene: TRBV30; CDR3aa: CAWSGGGASPLHF
j_gene: TRBJ2-7; v_gene: TRBV9; CDR3aa: CASSPQGTGVSEQYF
j_gene: TRBJ2-5; v_gene: TRBV6-5; CDR3aa: CASSLTGIQETQYF
j_gene: TRBJ1-4; v_gene: TRBV6-1; CDR3aa: CASSEWGLLFF
j_gene: TRBJ2-7; v_gene: TRBV10-3; CDR3aa: CAISESLGSESSYEQYF
j_gene: TRBJ1-6; v_gene: TRBV11-2; CDR3aa: CASSLSPAGSWNSPLHF
j_gene: TRBJ2-5; v_gene: TRBV5-6; CDR3aa: CASSVGTVQETQYF
j_gene: TRBJ2-2; v_gene: TRBV25-1; CDR3aa: CASSGASGTSPGELFF
j_gene: TRBJ2-2; v_gene: TRBV5-4; CDR3aa: CASSVGTDTGELFF
j_gene: TRBJ2-2; v_gene: TRBV7-9; CDR3aa: CASSGQGARAGELFF
j_gene: TRBJ1-1; v_gene: TRBV7-2; CDR3aa: CASSFPGTEAFF
j_gene: TRBJ2-1; v_gene: TRBV5-1; CDR3aa: CASSLLVGVVNEQFF
j_gene: TRBJ1-2; v_gene: TRBV11-2; CDR3aa: CASSLDGFGYTF
j_gene: TRBJ2-1; v_gene: TRBV4-2; CDR3aa: CASSQVAAGEQFF
j_gene: TRBJ2-1; v_gene: TRBV19; CDR3aa: CASSARRGLEQFF
j_gene: TRBJ1-5; v_gene: TRBV4-2; CDR3aa: CASSQELQGRYSNQPQHF
j_gene: TRBJ1-1; v_gene: TRBV11-2; CDR3aa: CASSLGAYTEAFF
j_gene: TRBJ1-2; v_gene: TRBV19; CDR3aa: CASSPDRGYYGYTF
j_gene: TRBJ2-1; v_gene: TRBV15; CDR3aa: CATSRESGGNEQFF
j_gene: TRBJ2-3; v_gene: TRBV10-3; CDR3aa: CAIRSGGGSTDTQYF
j_gene: TRBJ2-1; v_gene: TRBV5-1; CDR3aa: CASSLEWGGANEQFF
j_gene: TRBJ1-5; v_gene: TRBV30; CDR3aa: CAWSLGSGWPQHF
j_gene: TRBJ2-1; v_gene: TRBV28; CDR3aa: CASSSQLRGQFF
j_gene: TRBJ2-1; v_gene: TRBV5-1; CDR3aa: CASSPGVLAGGNYEQFF
j_gene: TRBJ2-5; v_gene: TRBV5-1; CDR3aa: CASSLGGRDRLYF
j_gene: TRBJ2-7; v_gene: TRBV7-9; CDR3aa: CASSLGTSPENEQYF
j_gene: TRBJ1-4; v_gene: TRBV30; CDR3aa: CAWTRGPATNEKLFF
j_gene: TRBJ2-6; v_gene: TRBV7-9; CDR3aa: CASSLSIFRRNSGANVLTF
j_gene: TRBJ2-1; v_gene: TRBV2; CDR3aa: CASSEGRGHNEQFF
j_gene: TRBJ1-2; v_gene: TRBV6-1; CDR3aa: CASSAPTGLFYGYTF
j_gene: TRBJ2-7; v_gene: TRBV9; CDR3aa: CASSVTYESSYEQYF
j_gene: TRBJ2-3; v_gene: TRBV9; CDR3aa: CASTGGGGKFPSTDTQYF
j_gene: TRBJ1-4; v_gene: TRBV2; CDR3aa: CATRIWQASNEKLFF
j_gene: TRBJ2-5; v_gene: TRBV4-1; CDR3aa: CASSQGHGGQETQYF
j_gene: TRBJ2-3; v_gene: TRBV7-9; CDR3aa: CASSLGGGSKSSTDTQYF
j_gene: TRBJ1-4; v_gene: TRBV4-1; CDR3aa: CASSQTDEKLFF
j_gene: TRBJ1-3; v_gene: TRBV28; CDR3aa: CASSRTGTGNTIYF